Below, 32 T cell receptor beta chains from the same sample are listed, as sequenced in a study of shared clonotypes between healthy human individuals. Using immunoSEQ multiplex PCR, the repertoire was profiled, and TCRdb retains in-frame clones only, with some absent. The sample lists roughly 2 million clones; around 95% were seen once. Sequenced: naive CD4+ T cells sorted from blood. Stated subset: CD45RA+ positively selected. All receptors come from a man aged 18 to 29 in good health.

V gene TRBV6-5 combines with J gene TRBJ2-7; D might be TRBD1 (6 bases). The CDR3 totals 13 residues. Germline CDR1 and CDR2: MNHEY and SVGAGI. The germline V and J ends were trimmed by 4 bases and 3 bases, with 10 bases remaining between them. CDR3 residues: CASSFGGYYEQYF. The CDR3 bases are TGTGCCAGCAGTTTTGGGGGCTACTACGAGCAGTACTTC.

The rearrangement links TRBV27 to TRBJ1-2; D not resolved. The CDR3 has 13 residues. The V end lost 0 bases, the J end lost 3 bases, and 5 bases lay between the germline ends. Germline values: CDR1 MNHEY, CDR2 SMNVEV (reference sequence). CDR3 protein: CASSLSQYYGYTF. The DNA of the CDR3 is TGTGCCAGCAGTTTATCGCAGTACTATGGCTACACCTTC.

This chain links TRBV5-1 with TRBJ2-2; 11 nucleotides align to TRBD1. The CDR3 consists of 16 residues. Germline CDR1 reads SGHRS; CDR2 reads YFSETQ. V gave up 4 bases and J gave up 5 bases; unmatched junction bases: 7. DNA of the CDR3: TGCGCCAGCAGCCATGAAGGGACAGGGGGAACCGGGGAGCTGTTTTTT. This sequence encodes CASSHEGTGGTGELFF.

The genes are TRBV27 and TRBJ2-3, with 8 bases fitting TRBD2. CDR1 is MNHEY and CDR2 is SMNVEV in the germline V gene (reference sequence). CDR3 length: 14 amino acids. V was clipped by 6 bases and J by 5 bases; unmatched bases: 7. CDR3 DNA: TGTGCCAGCAGCCGGACTAGCCGGGAAGATACGCAGTATTTT. This gives the protein CASSRTSREDTQYF.

V usage is TRBV2 and J usage is TRBJ2-5; 8 nucleotides match TRBD2. The germline V gene has CDR1 SNHLY and CDR2 FYNNEI. CDR3 length: 16 amino acids. The J segment lost 5 bases and the V segment lost 7 bases, leaving 15 bases of the junction unmatched. CDR3: CASTDPGGPRSETQYF. The CDR3 DNA is TGTGCCAGCACCGACCCGGGGGGGCCTCGTAGCGAGACCCAGTACTTC.

This clone has a single count. The chain has TRBV6-6 and TRBJ1-5; D remains ambiguous. The CDR3 extends over 16 amino acids. Trimming shortened V by 2 bases and J by 0 bases, and 11 bases separated the two germline ends. The germline V gene encodes CDR1 MNHNY and CDR2 SVGAGI (reference sequence). The CDR3 DNA reads TGTGCCAGCAGTTACGTTCCAGAGTATAGCAATCAGCCCCAGCATTTT. Translation: CASSYVPEYSNQPQHF.

A word on this clone: A read error may account for a junction end that differs from germline. This chain connects TRBV7-7 to TRBJ1-4; D unresolved. The CDR3 covers 13 residues. Germline CDR1 is SSHAT and CDR2 is FNYEAQ (reference sequence). CDR3: CASSLQRNEKLFF. In nucleotides, the CDR3 is TGTGCTAGCAGCTTACAGAGGAATGAAAAACTGTTTTTT.

V and J are TRBV11-2 and TRBJ2-7, with 7 positions matching TRBD2. V shed 0 bases and J 4 bases; nucleotides not matched to a gene: 6. This CDR3 has 15 amino acids. The V gene's germline CDR1 is SGHAT and CDR2 FQNNGV. CDR3 region: CASSLEVGAGYEQYF. The CDR3 DNA is TGTGCCAGCAGCTTAGAGGTTGGAGCGGGGTACGAGCAGTACTTC.

The chain has TRBV7-2 and TRBJ1-5; D not resolved. Germline CDR1 reads SGHTA; CDR2 reads FQGNSA. CDR3 length: 15 residues. V was cut by 2 bases and J by 0 bases, with 8 bases left in between. CDR3: CASSLFPGSNQPQHF. The CDR3 DNA is TGTGCCAGCAGCTTATTTCCCGGTAGCAATCAGCCCCAGCATTTT.

The chain is built from TRBV28 and TRBJ1-6, with TRBD1 matching over 10 bases. The J segment lost 7 bases and the V segment lost 4 bases, leaving 7 bases of the junction unmatched. The CDR3 runs to 16 residues. CDR1 MDHEN and CDR2 SYDVKM come from the germline V gene. This chain's CDR3 is CASSSSGTGDNSPLHF. The CDR3 DNA reads TGTGCCAGCAGTTCGTCCGGGACAGGGGACAATTCACCCCTCCACTTT.

This chain joins TRBV5-6 and TRBJ1-2; D perhaps matches TRBD1 (5 bases). Germline V gene lookup returns CDR1 SGHDT and CDR2 YYEEEE. V lost 1 base and J 0 bases, leaving 13 bases between the germline ends. The length of the CDR3 is 16 residues. DNA of the CDR3: TGTGCCAGCAGCTTGCTCCATGGGACGGCTAACTATGGCTACACCTTC. The encoded protein is CASSLLHGTANYGYTF.

The rearrangement uses TRBV12-1 and TRBJ2-7; the D call of TRBD1 is as the table states it, not checked on the DNA. TRBV12-1 corresponds to a pseudogene. The CDR3 consists of 14 residues. CDR3 sequence reads: CANPPQPTLYEQYF. CDR3 DNA sequence: TGTGCCAACCCTCCACAGCCGACCCTCTACGAGCAGTACTTC.

The chain carries TRBV9 and TRBJ2-1; the match to TRBD2 covers 8 bases. The CDR3 totals 15 residues. The germline CDR1 and CDR2 sequences are SGDLS and YYNGEE. With V trimmed by 3 bases and J by 7 bases, 9 bases remained unmatched. CDR3 in DNA: TGTGCCAGCAGCGGATCGAGCGGGAGAGCGAATGAGCAGTTCTTC. This sequence encodes CASSGSSGRANEQFF.

The chain recombines TRBV11-1 with TRBJ2-7; possible D gene TRBD1, 7 bases. The CDR3 consists of 13 residues. The ends were cut back, 5 bases at V and 4 bases at J, with 12 bases in the middle. Germline V gene sequence: CDR1 SGHAT, CDR2 FQDESV (reference sequence). The DNA of the CDR3 is TGTGCCAGCAGCCCGCAGGGGGGATACGAGCAGTACTTC. It encodes CASSPQGGYEQYF.

The chain employs TRBV7-9 and TRBJ1-2; D unresolved. V lost 1 base, J lost 4 bases, and 10 bases lay in between. CDR1 is SEHNR, CDR2 FQNEAQ, per germline (reference sequence). The CDR3 spans 14 residues. CDR3 DNA: TGTGCCAGCAGCTTAGTAGTTGGTAGCTATGGCTACACCTTC. As protein: CASSLVVGSYGYTF.

As DNA, the CDR3 is TGTGCCAGTAGTACCCCCGCCGAGCCCTCCGGGACAGGCGCCTACGAGCAGTACTTC. The encoded protein is CASSTPAEPSGTGAYEQYF. The gene calls are TRBV19 and TRBJ2-7; the match to TRBD1 covers 8 bases. The germline CDR1 and CDR2 sequences are LNHDA and SQIVND (reference sequence). After removal of 4 bases from V and 2 bases from J, the junction contained 19 bases not matched to a gene. The CDR3 is made up of 19 amino acids.

This clone was detected once. The chain recombines TRBV4-1 with TRBJ2-1, with 9 bases fitting TRBD2. V lost 0 bases to trimming and J lost 4 bases; unmatched junction nucleotides: 4. The CDR3 loop spans 16 amino acids. The germline V gene encodes CDR1 MGHRA and CDR2 YSYEKL. The DNA for the CDR3 is TGCGCCAGCAGCCAAGAGACTAGCGGAAGATACAATGAGCAGTTCTTC. This sequence encodes CASSQETSGRYNEQFF.

The chain links TRBV5-1 to TRBJ2-1; 7 nucleotides match TRBD2. There are 10 residues in the CDR3. Per germline, CDR1 SGHRS and CDR2 YFSETQ. Losses at the gene ends were 7 bases for V and 15 bases for J; bases not matched to a gene: 7. The CDR3 DNA is TGCGCCAGCGGGGAGGGCCCACTGTTCTTC. Residues: CASGEGPLFF.

The V and J genes are TRBV9 and TRBJ1-2, with 7 bases that match TRBD1. Germline CDR1 and CDR2: SGDLS and YYNGEE. This CDR3 spans 15 amino acids. V trimming: 3 bases; J trimming: 7 bases; junction bases outside the gene matches: 12. The CDR3 here is CASSAPGQRGGGYTF. CDR3 sequence (DNA): TGTGCCAGCAGCGCGCCGGGACAGCGGGGAGGTGGCTACACCTTC.

As to this clone: This same CDR3 is encoded by further DNA sequences in the sample. The chain uses TRBV11-2 and TRBJ2-5, with D possibly being TRBD1 (6 bases). Germline values: CDR1 SGHAT, CDR2 FQNNGV. The V gene lost 1 base and the J gene lost 1 base, with 10 bases spanning the gap. The CDR3 consists of 15 residues. DNA of the CDR3: TGTGCCAGCAGCTTAGTAGCAGGGGTCCAAGAGACCCAGTACTTC. Protein: CASSLVAGVQETQYF. The variable domain in full, completed from reference TRBV11-2 and TRBJ2-5, reads EAGVAQSPRYKIIEKRQSVAFWCNPISGHATLYWYQQILGQGPKLLIQFQNNGVVDDSQLPKDRFSAERLKGVDSTLKIQPAKLEDSAVYLCASSLVAGVQETQYFGPGTRLLVL.

The gene calls are TRBV18 and TRBJ2-2; D may be TRBD2 (5 bases). Trimming removed 6 bases at V and 6 bases at J, with 17 bases between. This CDR3 is 15 amino acids long. CDR1 KGHSH and CDR2 LQKENI come from the germline V gene. The CDR3 region has the DNA TGTGCCAGCTCTCTGGCGGGTTCCGGCTCCGGGGAGCTGTTTTTT. This gives the protein CASSLAGSGSGELFF.

CDR3 sequence (DNA): TGTGCCAGCACCCCGGAAGGGGCAGTTCAGACTGAAGCTTTCTTT. Its translation is CASTPEGAVQTEAFF. The rearrangement uses TRBV9 and TRBJ1-1; possible D gene TRBD1, 5 bases. Germline CDR1 SGDLS, CDR2 YYNGEE. V was cut by 6 bases and J by 5 bases, with 20 bases left in between. There are 15 residues in the CDR3.

This chain uses TRBV9 with TRBJ2-3; D perhaps matches TRBD1 (6 bases). Germline assignment: CDR1 SGDLS and CDR2 YYNGEE. The CDR3 runs 14 residues. Trimming removed 4 bases from V and 2 bases from J, with 11 bases in between. The CDR3 DNA sequence: TGTGCCAGCAGCCCCGGACAGTTCACAGATACGCAGTATTTT. This sequence encodes CASSPGQFTDTQYF.

The genes are TRBV9 and TRBJ1-6; D is perhaps TRBD1 (5 bases). The CDR3 runs 12 residues. V shed 5 bases and J shed 16 bases, with 16 bases lying between them. Germline-derived CDR1 and CDR2 are SGDLS and YYNGEE. CDR3 DNA: TGTGCCAGCAGTCCCCCGGGTGGGGGACTCCACTTT. Translation gives CASSPPGGGLHF.

This chain connects TRBV10-2 to TRBJ2-3, with 9 bases identical to TRBD2. V was pared by 5 bases and J by 4 bases, with 7 bases of the junction left unmatched. This CDR3 has 15 amino acids. CDR1 and CDR2 from the germline V gene are WSHSY and SAAADI. The CDR3 reads CASSLSGSRADTQYF. CDR3 DNA: TGCGCCAGCAGTCTTAGCGGGAGTAGGGCAGATACGCAGTATTTT.

The rearrangement uses TRBV2 and TRBJ1-5, with D possibly matching TRBD1 (6 bases). The germline V gene encodes CDR1 SNHLY and CDR2 FYNNEI. Trimming shortened V by 4 bases and J by 10 bases, and 17 bases separated the two germline ends. CDR3 size: 14 residues. CDR3 nucleotides: TGTGCCAGCAGTGTGAAGGGGGTACGATCACCCCAGCATTTT. This sequence encodes CASSVKGVRSPQHF.

A remark on this clone: A read error may account for a junction end that differs from germline. The chain combines TRBV29-1 with TRBJ1-2; 8 positions agree with TRBD1. Germline V gene sequence: CDR1 SQVTM, CDR2 ANQGSEA. This CDR3 has 10 residues. This chain's CDR3 is CSVGGDRFPF. As DNA, the CDR3 is TGCAGCGTTGGGGGGGACAGGTTCCCCTTC.

The table lists this clone with a count of one. The rearrangement links TRBV4-3 to TRBJ2-3; 12 nucleotides agree with TRBD2. V dropped 4 bases and J dropped 0; count of bases not matched to a gene: 14. Germline loops: CDR1 LGHNA, CDR2 YSLEER. The length of the CDR3 is 20 residues. In nucleotides, the CDR3 is TGCGCCAGCAGCCCGTACCGGCGACTAGCGGGAGCCCCTAGCACAGATACGCAGTATTTT. Its translation: CASSPYRRLAGAPSTDTQYF.

This clone occurred once. The chain has TRBV6-5 and TRBJ2-7; 13 nucleotides align to TRBD2. The CDR3 is made up of 15 amino acids. Per the germline V gene, CDR1 is MNHEY and CDR2 is SVGAGI. With V trimmed by 7 bases and J by 0 bases, 3 bases remained unmatched. CDR3 in amino acids: CASKTSGGSSYEQYF. CDR3 DNA: TGTGCCAGCAAGACTAGCGGGGGGAGCTCCTACGAGCAGTACTTC.

V is TRBV28 and J is TRBJ1-5, with 7 bases matching TRBD1. The germline V gene has CDR1 MDHEN and CDR2 SYDVKM. After removal of 0 bases from V and 3 bases from J, the junction contained 5 bases not matched to a gene. The CDR3 totals 16 residues. In DNA, the CDR3 is TGTGCCAGCAGTTTATGGGCAGGGGGGGCCAATCAGCCCCAGCATTTT. Amino acids: CASSLWAGGANQPQHF.

This chain uses TRBV7-9 with TRBJ2-2, with TRBD2 matching 9 bases. V shed 5 bases, J shed 4 bases, and the junction held 5 bases outside the gene matches. The CDR3 loop spans 15 amino acids. Germline-derived CDR1 and CDR2 are SEHNR and FQNEAQ (reference sequence). The CDR3 is CASSQTSGRTGELFF. For the CDR3, the DNA is TGTGCCAGCAGCCAGACTAGCGGCCGCACCGGGGAGCTGTTTTTT. Using reference TRBV7-9 and TRBJ2-2 for the parts outside the CDR3, the full variable domain is DTGVSQNPRHKITKRGQNVTFRCDPISEHNRLYWYRQTLGQGPEFLTYFQNEAQLEKSRLLSDRFSAERPKGSFSTLEIQRTEQGDSAMYLCASSQTSGRTGELFFGEGSRLTVL.

The chain is built from TRBV18 and TRBJ2-5; no reliable D call. The CDR3 spans 15 residues. CDR1 and CDR2 from the germline V gene are KGHSH and LQKENI. Trimming pared 6 bases from V and 5 bases from J, leaving 19 bases between. CDR3 DNA: TGTGCCAGCTCCTTACTACAGAATTTAGGGGAGACCCAGTACTTC. Protein: CASSLLQNLGETQYF.